This T cell receptor (beta chain) comes out of a study of blood T cells in healthy people across ages. CDR3 size: 13 residues. A second 7 to 11 cycle PCR used barcoded and J-beta primers. TCRdb reanalysed the 5' RACE reads using MiXCR and keeps one entry per CDR3 protein. The sample lists 1.2 million to 1.5 million distinct CDR3 sequences, around 59% occurring once. The V gene is TRBV21-1, the J gene TRBJ1-1. TRBV21-1 is annotated as a pseudogene. This TCR came from a young man in good health. The sample consisted of blood. The CDR3 DNA is TGTGCCAGCAGCAAGGAGATGAACAATGAAGCTTTCTTT. Translated: CASSKEMNNEAFF.